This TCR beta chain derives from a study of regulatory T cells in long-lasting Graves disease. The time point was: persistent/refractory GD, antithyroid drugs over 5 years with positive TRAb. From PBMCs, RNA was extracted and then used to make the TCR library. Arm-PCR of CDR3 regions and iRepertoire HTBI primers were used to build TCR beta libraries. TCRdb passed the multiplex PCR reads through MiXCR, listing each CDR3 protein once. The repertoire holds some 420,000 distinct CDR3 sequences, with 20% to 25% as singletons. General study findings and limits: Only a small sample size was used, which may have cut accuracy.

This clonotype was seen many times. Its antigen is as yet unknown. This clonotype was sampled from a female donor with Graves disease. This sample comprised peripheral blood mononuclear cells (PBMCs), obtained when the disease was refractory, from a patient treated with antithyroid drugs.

The CDR3 here is CATKPPDSLGQPQHF. DNA for the CDR3: TGTGCCACCAAACCACCAGATAGTCTTGGTCAGCCCCAGCATTTT. V usage is TRBV6-1 and J usage is TRBJ1-5; no clear D gene. Germline CDR1 and CDR2: MNHNS and SASEGT. The CDR3 length is 15 residues. Trimming left V 10 bases short and J 6 bases short, with 22 bases between.